The 15 T cell receptor beta chains below were found in one sample sequenced in a study of T cell responses to AZD1222 COVID-19 vaccine. Generated by immunoSEQ multiplex PCR, the TCRdb table keeps only in-frame clones and is missing some. The sample shows more than 80,000 clones, approximately 86% of them seen only once. This specimen consisted of peripheral blood, obtained on day 0 of AZD1222 vaccination. The receptor set was obtained from an adult in good health.

This clone was counted between two and nine times. V is TRBV5-6 and J is TRBJ2-7; D possibly uses TRBD1 or TRBD2 (5 bases each). The V gene lost 4 bases and the J gene lost 2 bases, with 10 bases spanning the gap. The CDR3 extends over 13 amino acids. Germline assignment: CDR1 SGHDT and CDR2 YYEEEE. The CDR3: CASSRDRAYEQYF. The CDR3 bases are TGTGCCAGCAGCCGGGACCGCGCCTACGAGCAGTACTTC.

The chain links TRBV7-2 to TRBJ1-5, with 7 bases that match TRBD1. The germline V gene has CDR1 SGHTA and CDR2 FQGNSA. The CDR3 has 17 amino acids. V was clipped by 1 base and J by 0 bases; unmatched bases: 6. The CDR3 loop is CASSLGGAGGSNQPQHF. CDR3 nucleotides: TGTGCCAGCAGCTTAGGGGGGGCAGGGGGTAGCAATCAGCCCCAGCATTTT.

The chain employs TRBV4-1 and TRBJ2-7; 7 bases are a match to TRBD2. CDR1 and CDR2 from the germline V gene are MGHRA and YSYEKL. The trim removed 3 bases at V and 3 bases at J, leaving 11 bases unmatched. CDR3 length: 16 residues. The CDR3: CASSHLADPKYYEQYF. The DNA for the CDR3 is TGCGCCAGCAGCCATCTAGCGGACCCAAAATACTACGAGCAGTACTTC.

This chain links TRBV7-2 with TRBJ2-5, with a possible D match to TRBD1 (6 bases). Germline CDR1 and CDR2: SGHTA and FQGNSA. The CDR3 has 15 residues. V was pared by 1 base and J by 1 base, with 10 bases between. The CDR3 DNA reads TGTGCCAGCAGCTTAGTGGACAGATCCCAAGAGACCCAGTACTTC. This encodes CASSLVDRSQETQYF.

The rearrangement joins TRBV24-1 to TRBJ2-1; 15 bases line up with TRBD2. Germline trimming cut 5 bases from V and 0 bases from J; bases unmatched to any gene: 13. This CDR3 contains 21 residues. Germline CDR1 reads KGHDR; CDR2 reads SFDVKD. DNA of the CDR3: TGTGCCACCAGTGCCGGGACTAGCGGGAGGACCATAATGAGCTCCTACAATGAGCAGTTCTTC. Amino acid sequence: CATSAGTSGRTIMSSYNEQFF.

The genes are TRBV28 and TRBJ1-1; D is uncertain. Per germline, CDR1 MDHEN and CDR2 SYDVKM. V was cut by 5 bases and J by 6 bases, with 16 bases left in between. The CDR3 spans 14 residues. CDR3 residues: CASSARQDRAEAFF. As DNA, the CDR3 is TGTGCCAGCAGTGCCCGACAAGACCGGGCTGAAGCTTTCTTT.

The V call is TRBV7-9, the J call TRBJ2-5; D is possibly TRBD1 (5 bases). CDR1 is SEHNR and CDR2 is FQNEAQ in the germline V gene (reference sequence). V dropped 3 bases and J dropped 3 bases, with 8 bases sitting between them. This CDR3 is 13 amino acids long. The CDR3 sequence: CASSFRQKETQYF. Written as DNA, the CDR3 is TGTGCCAGCAGCTTCCGACAGAAAGAGACCCAGTACTTC.

This chain's CDR3 is CASSVGGSSSSYEQYF. As DNA, the CDR3 is TGTGCCAGCAGCGTAGGGGGCAGCTCAAGCTCCTACGAGCAGTACTTC. V and J are TRBV9 and TRBJ2-7, with D maybe TRBD1 (5 bases). The CDR3 consists of 16 residues. With 0 bases removed from V and 0 bases from J, the gap between germline ends came to 13 bases. Germline V gene sequence: CDR1 SGDLS, CDR2 YYNGEE.

The chain employs TRBV28 and TRBJ1-5; 9 nucleotides agree with TRBD1. Trimming cost V 2 bases and J 7 bases; bases outside gene matches: 9. Germline lookup yields CDR1 MDHEN and CDR2 SYDVKM. There are 16 residues in the CDR3. In DNA, the CDR3 is TGTGCCAGCAGTTTAGAGGGGACAGGGATGAGACAGCCCCAGCATTTT. Translation gives CASSLEGTGMRQPQHF.

This chain links TRBV6-5 with TRBJ2-3; D unresolved. Germline V CDR1 and CDR2: MNHEY, SVGAGI. The CDR3 length is 16 residues. Trimming left V 2 bases short and J 6 bases short, with 18 bases between. In DNA, the CDR3 is TGTGCCAGCAGTTACGCGGCAGCCCCCATCTGGGATACGCAGTATTTT. This translates into CASSYAAAPIWDTQYF.

The gene calls are TRBV13 and TRBJ2-7; possibly TRBD2 for D (6 bases). The CDR3 extends over 16 amino acids. Trimming took 5 bases from V and 0 from J, leaving 17 bases between them. The germline V gene encodes CDR1 PRHDT and CDR2 FYEKMQ (reference sequence). In DNA form, the CDR3 reads TGTGCCAGCAGCGCAATCAAGGACGGGAGCTCCTACGAGCAGTACTTC. This encodes CASSAIKDGSSYEQYF.

This chain connects TRBV4-2 to TRBJ1-3; TRBD1 aligns across 11 bases. J was trimmed by 2 bases and V by 0 bases; bases with no gene match: 18. In germline, CDR1 is LGHNA, CDR2 YNFKEQ. The CDR3 has 22 amino acids. The CDR3 sequence is CASSQEAQGQGAYSLPGNTIYF. The CDR3 DNA is TGTGCCAGCAGCCAAGAGGCCCAAGGACAGGGGGCCTACTCTTTGCCTGGAAACACCATATATTTT.

As for this clone: Other nucleotide sequences in the sample specify the same CDR3. The rearrangement uses TRBV4-1 and TRBJ2-7; the match to TRBD1 covers 8 bases. V trimming: 5 bases; J trimming: 2 bases; junction bases outside the gene matches: 5. Germline values: CDR1 MGHRA, CDR2 YSYEKL. The CDR3 loop spans 14 amino acids. CDR3 protein: CASSKRQGTYEQYF. Written as DNA, the CDR3 is TGCGCCAGCAGCAAACGACAGGGGACCTACGAGCAGTACTTC.

This chain connects TRBV5-5 to TRBJ2-7, with D possibly being TRBD1 (6 bases). The CDR3 length is 17 residues. Looked up from germline, CDR1 is SGHKS and CDR2 is YYEKEE (reference sequence). V lost 4 bases and J lost 1, with 21 bases in between. CDR3 sequence (DNA): TGTGCCAGCAGCGAAAACAGGGTTCCACTAGGATCCTACGAGCAGTACTTC. Protein sequence: CASSENRVPLGSYEQYF.

Only a few counts were recorded for this clone. The V gene is TRBV29-1, the J gene TRBJ2-1; D remains ambiguous. Germline V gene lookup returns CDR1 SQVTM and CDR2 ANQGSEA. Deletions cut 5 bases from V and 5 bases from J, with 4 bases between. The CDR3 covers 10 residues. The CDR3 here is CSVWDNEQFF. The CDR3 DNA is TGCAGCGTTTGGGACAATGAGCAGTTCTTC.